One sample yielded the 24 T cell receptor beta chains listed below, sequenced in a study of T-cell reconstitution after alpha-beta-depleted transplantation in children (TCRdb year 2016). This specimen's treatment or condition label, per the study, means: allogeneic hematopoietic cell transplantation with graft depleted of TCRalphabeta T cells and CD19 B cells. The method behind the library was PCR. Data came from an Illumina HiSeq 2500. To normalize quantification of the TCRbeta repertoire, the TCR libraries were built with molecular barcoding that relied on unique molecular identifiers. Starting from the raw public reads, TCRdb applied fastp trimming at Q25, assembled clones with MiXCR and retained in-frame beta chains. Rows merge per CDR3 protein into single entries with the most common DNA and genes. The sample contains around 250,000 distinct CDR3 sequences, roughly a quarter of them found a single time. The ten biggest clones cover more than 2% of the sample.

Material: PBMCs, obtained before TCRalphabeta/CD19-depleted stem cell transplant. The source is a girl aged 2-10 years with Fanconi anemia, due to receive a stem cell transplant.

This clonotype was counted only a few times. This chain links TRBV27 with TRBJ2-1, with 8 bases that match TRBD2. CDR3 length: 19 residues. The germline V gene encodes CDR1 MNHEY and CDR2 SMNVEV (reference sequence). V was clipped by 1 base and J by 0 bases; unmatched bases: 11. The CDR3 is CASSLLGSGSLLSYNEQFF. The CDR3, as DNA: TGTGCCAGCAGTTTATTAGGGAGCGGGAGCCTCCTCTCCTACAATGAGCAGTTCTTC.

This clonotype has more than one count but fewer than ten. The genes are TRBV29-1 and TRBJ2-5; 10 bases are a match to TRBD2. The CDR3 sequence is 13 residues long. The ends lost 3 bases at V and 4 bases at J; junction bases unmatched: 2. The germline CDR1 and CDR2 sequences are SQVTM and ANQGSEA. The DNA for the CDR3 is TGCAGCGTTGAGAGCGGGGGGGGAGAGACCCAGTACTTC. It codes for CSVESGGGETQYF. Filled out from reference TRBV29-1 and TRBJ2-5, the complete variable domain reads SAVISQKPSRDICQRGTSLTIQCQVDSQVTMMFWYRQQPGQSLTLIATANQGSEATYESGFVIDKFPISRPNLTFSTLTVSNMSPEDSSIYLCSVESGGGETQYFGPGTRLLVL.

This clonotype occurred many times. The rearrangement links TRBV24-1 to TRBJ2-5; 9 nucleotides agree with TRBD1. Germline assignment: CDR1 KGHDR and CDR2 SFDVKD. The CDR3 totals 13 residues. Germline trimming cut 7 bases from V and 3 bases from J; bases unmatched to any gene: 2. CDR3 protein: CATRRDREETQYF. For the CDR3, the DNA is TGTGCCACCAGGAGGGACAGGGAAGAGACCCAGTACTTC.

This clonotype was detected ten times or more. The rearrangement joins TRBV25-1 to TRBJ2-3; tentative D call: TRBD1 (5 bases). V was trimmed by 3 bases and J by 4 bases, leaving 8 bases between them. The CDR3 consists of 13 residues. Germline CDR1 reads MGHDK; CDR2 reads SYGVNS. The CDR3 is CASSDRVPDTQYF. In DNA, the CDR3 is TGTGCCAGCAGTGACAGGGTGCCAGATACGCAGTATTTT.

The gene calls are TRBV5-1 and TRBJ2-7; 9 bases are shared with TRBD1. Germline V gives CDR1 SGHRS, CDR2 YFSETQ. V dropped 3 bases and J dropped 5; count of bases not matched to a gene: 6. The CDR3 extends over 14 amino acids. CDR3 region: CASSWSRDRDEQYF. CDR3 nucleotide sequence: TGCGCCAGCAGCTGGTCCCGGGACAGGGACGAGCAGTACTTC.

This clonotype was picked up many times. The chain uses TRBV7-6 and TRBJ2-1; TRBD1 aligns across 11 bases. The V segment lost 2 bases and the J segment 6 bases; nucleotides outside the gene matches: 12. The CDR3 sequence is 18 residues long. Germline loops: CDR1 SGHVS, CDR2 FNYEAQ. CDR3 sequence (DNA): TGTGCCAGCAGCTTATCTGTCCAATACGGGACAGGGGGCAATGAGCAGTTCTTC. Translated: CASSLSVQYGTGGNEQFF. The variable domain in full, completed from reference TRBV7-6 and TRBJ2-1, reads GAGVSQSPRYKVTKRGQDVALRCDPISGHVSLYWYRQALGQGPEFLTYFNYEAQQDKSGLPNDRFSAERPEGSISTLTIQRTEQRDSAMYRCASSLSVQYGTGGNEQFFGPGTRLTVL.

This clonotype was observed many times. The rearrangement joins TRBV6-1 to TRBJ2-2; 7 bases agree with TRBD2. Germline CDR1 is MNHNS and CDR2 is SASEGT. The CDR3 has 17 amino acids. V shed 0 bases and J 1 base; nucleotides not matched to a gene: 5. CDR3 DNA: TGTGCCAGCAGTGAAGCGCTGGGGGGGGTGAACACCGGGGAGCTGTTTTTT. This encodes CASSEALGGVNTGELFF.

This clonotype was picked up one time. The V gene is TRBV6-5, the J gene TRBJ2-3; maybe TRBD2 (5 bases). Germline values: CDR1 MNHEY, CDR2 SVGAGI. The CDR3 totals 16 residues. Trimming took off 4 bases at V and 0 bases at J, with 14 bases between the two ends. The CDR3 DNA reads TGTGCCAGCAGTTTTGTCCGGGGTCCTAGCACAGATACGCAGTATTTT. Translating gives CASSFVRGPSTDTQYF.

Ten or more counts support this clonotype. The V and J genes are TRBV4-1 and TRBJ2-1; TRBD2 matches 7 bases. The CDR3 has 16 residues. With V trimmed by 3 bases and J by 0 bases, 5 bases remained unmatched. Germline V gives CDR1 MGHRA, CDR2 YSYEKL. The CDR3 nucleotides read TGCGCCAGCAGCCATCCTGGCGGGAGCTCCTACAATGAGCAGTTCTTC. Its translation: CASSHPGGSSYNEQFF.

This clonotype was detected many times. The CDR3 DNA reads TGCAGCGCTCCCGACAGTAAGAACATTCAGTACTTC. Residues: CSAPDSKNIQYF. The gene calls are TRBV29-1 and TRBJ2-4, with D possibly being TRBD1 (5 bases). Deletions cut 7 bases from V and 7 bases from J, with 14 bases between. Germline V gives CDR1 SQVTM, CDR2 ANQGSEA. CDR3 length: 12 residues.

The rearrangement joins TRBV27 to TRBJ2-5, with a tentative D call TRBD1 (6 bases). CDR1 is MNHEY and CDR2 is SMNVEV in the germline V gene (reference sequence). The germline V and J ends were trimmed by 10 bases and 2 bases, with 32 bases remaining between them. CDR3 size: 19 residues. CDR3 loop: CATKPAPVGVQGRQETQYF. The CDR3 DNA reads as TGTGCCACCAAGCCAGCCCCAGTAGGCGTCCAGGGGAGACAAGAGACCCAGTACTTC.

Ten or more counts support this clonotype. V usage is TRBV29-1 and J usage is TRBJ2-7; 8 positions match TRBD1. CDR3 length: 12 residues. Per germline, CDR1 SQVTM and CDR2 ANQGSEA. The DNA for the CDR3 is TGCGGCGGGGACAGGTTCTCCTACGAGCAGTACTTC. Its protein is CGGDRFSYEQYF.

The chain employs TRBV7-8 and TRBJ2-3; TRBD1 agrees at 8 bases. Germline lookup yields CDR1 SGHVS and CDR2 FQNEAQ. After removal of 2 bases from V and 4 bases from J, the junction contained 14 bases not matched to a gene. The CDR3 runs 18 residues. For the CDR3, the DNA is TGTGCCAGCAGCTTACCCGCACACCGGGCAGGGGGCGCAGATACGCAGTATTTT. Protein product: CASSLPAHRAGGADTQYF.

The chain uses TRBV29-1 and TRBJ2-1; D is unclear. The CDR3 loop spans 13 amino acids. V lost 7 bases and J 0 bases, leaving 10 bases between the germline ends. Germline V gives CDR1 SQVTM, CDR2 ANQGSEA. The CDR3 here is CSAIGSSYNEQFF. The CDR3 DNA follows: TGCAGCGCCATCGGAAGCTCCTACAATGAGCAGTTCTTC.

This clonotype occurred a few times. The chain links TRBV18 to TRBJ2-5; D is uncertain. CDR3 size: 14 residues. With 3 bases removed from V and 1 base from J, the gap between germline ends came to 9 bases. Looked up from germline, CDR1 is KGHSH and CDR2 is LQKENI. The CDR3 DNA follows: TGTGCCAGCTCACCGGATACTACCCAAGAGACCCAGTACTTC. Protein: CASSPDTTQETQYF.

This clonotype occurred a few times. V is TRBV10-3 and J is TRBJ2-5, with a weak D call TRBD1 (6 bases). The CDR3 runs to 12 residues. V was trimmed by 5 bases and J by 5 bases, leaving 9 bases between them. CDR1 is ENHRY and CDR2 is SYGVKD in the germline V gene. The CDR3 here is CAISTGRETQYF. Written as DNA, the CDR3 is TGTGCCATCAGTACAGGGCGTGAGACCCAGTACTTC.

CDR3 nucleotides: TGTGCCAGCAGTGCGCGGGACAGGGGCACAGATACGCAGTATTTT. It is translated as CASSARDRGTDTQYF. V and J are TRBV2 and TRBJ2-3, with TRBD1 identical over 9 bases. CDR1 is SNHLY and CDR2 is FYNNEI in the germline V gene. The CDR3 is 15 amino acids. Germline trimming cut 4 bases from V and 1 base from J; bases unmatched to any gene: 3.

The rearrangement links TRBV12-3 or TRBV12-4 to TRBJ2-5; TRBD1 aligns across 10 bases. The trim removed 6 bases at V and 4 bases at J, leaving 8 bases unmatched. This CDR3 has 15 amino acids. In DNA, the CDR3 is TGTGCCAGCAGAAGGGACAGGGGTGGTTTAGAGACCCAGTACTTC. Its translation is CASRRDRGGLETQYF.

CDR3 bases: TGTGCCAGCAGCCACCGGACAGGGCGCTCGGAAGAGACCCAGTACTTC. Protein sequence: CASSHRTGRSEETQYF. The chain is built from TRBV4-2 and TRBJ2-5; 8 bases are a match to TRBD1. The germline V gene has CDR1 LGHNA and CDR2 YNFKEQ. Trimming removed 3 bases from V and 3 bases from J; junction bases left unmatched: 9. CDR3 length: 16 residues.

This CDR3 reads CASSAGSEQFF. For the CDR3, the DNA is TGTGCCAGCAGCGCAGGGAGTGAGCAGTTCTTC. The chain uses TRBV6-4 and TRBJ2-1; D may be TRBD1 or TRBD2 (5 bases each). Germline assignment: CDR1 MRHNA and CDR2 SNTAGT. With 6 bases removed from V and 9 bases from J, the gap between germline ends came to 9 bases. The CDR3 contains 11 residues.

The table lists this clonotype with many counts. The CDR3 sequence is CASSFAGKQYF. The DNA for the CDR3 is TGTGCCAGCAGTTTCGCGGGGAAGCAGTACTTC. V gene TRBV12-3 or TRBV12-4 combines with J gene TRBJ2-7; TRBD2 might be the D (6 bases). V lost 3 bases to trimming and J lost 8 bases, with 8 bases between them. The length of the CDR3 is 11 residues.

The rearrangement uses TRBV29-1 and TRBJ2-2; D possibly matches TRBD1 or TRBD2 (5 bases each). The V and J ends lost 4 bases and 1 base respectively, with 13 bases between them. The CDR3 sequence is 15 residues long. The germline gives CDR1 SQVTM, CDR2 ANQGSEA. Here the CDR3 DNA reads TGCAGCGTTGTGGATGAGAGGGGGAACACCGGGGAGCTGTTTTTT. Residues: CSVVDERGNTGELFF.

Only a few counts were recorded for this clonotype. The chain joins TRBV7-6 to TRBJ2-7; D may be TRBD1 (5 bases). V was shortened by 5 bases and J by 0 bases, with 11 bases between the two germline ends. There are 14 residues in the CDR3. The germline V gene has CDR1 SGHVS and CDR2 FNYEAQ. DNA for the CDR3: TGTGCCAGCAGCCTGGGGCAGAACTCCTACGAGCAGTACTTC. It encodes CASSLGQNSYEQYF.

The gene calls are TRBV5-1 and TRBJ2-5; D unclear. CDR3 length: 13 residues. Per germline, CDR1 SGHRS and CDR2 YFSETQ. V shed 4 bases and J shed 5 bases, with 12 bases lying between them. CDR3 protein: CASSLGMRETQYF. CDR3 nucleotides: TGCGCCAGCAGCCTTGGGATGAGGGAGACCCAGTACTTC.